The next 14 T cell receptor beta chains were all read from a single sample in a study of cytomegalovirus exposure and HLA in healthy donors. 60 Vbeta and 13 Jbeta primers were used in PCR. TCRdb keeps only in-frame clones here, not all; method: immunoSEQ multiplex PCR. The table shows some 130,000 clones, with under 85% occurring only once. Sequences were obtained from PBMCs. The receptors were sampled from a woman aged 50 to 65 in good health and CMV-seropositive.

The CDR3, as DNA: TGTGCCAGCAGCACCGCGAGAACTATTACAACGGAGCAGTTCTTC. Encoded protein: CASSTARTITTEQFF. The genes are TRBV7-9 and TRBJ2-1; no reliable D call. The CDR3 is 15 residues long. Between the trimmed V and J ends, which lost 5 bases and 10 bases, there was a span of 21 bases. The germline gives CDR1 SEHNR, CDR2 FQNEAQ (reference sequence).

V is TRBV6-5 and J is TRBJ2-5; D unclear. Trimming took off 6 bases at V and 2 bases at J, with 10 bases between the two ends. Germline CDR1 is MNHEY and CDR2 is SVGAGI. This CDR3 comprises 13 residues. This CDR3 is CASSIAQQETQYF. CDR3 nucleotides: TGTGCCAGCAGCATAGCCCAGCAAGAGACCCAGTACTTC.

This rearrangement joins TRBV6-5 to TRBJ2-4, with a possible D match to TRBD2 (6 bases). The CDR3 has 13 residues. Trimming pared 8 bases from V and 5 bases from J, leaving 13 bases between. The germline V gene has CDR1 MNHEY and CDR2 SVGAGI. DNA for the CDR3: TGTGCCAGCGGGAGGACTGGGGAAAACATTCAGTACTTC. Protein product: CASGRTGENIQYF.

This clone showed up just a few times. This sequence joins TRBV30 and TRBJ2-5; a possible D gene is TRBD1 (5 bases). Between the trimmed V and J ends, which lost 3 bases and 2 bases, there was a span of 10 bases. Germline V CDR1 and CDR2: GTSNPN, SVGIG (reference sequence). The length of the CDR3 is 13 residues. CDR3 nucleotide sequence: TGTGCCTGGAGCCCCAGGGCGCAAGAGACCCAGTACTTC. Encoded protein: CAWSPRAQETQYF.

The gene calls are TRBV29-1 and TRBJ2-2; the D gene is possibly TRBD2 (7 bases). The CDR3 sequence is 14 residues long. The germline CDR1 and CDR2 sequences are SQVTM and ANQGSEA. Trimming cost V 7 bases and J 2 bases, with 14 bases left between them. CDR3 coding DNA: TGCAGCGCCGCCGGGGGGCGTAACACCGGGGAGCTGTTTTTT. Its translation is CSAAGGRNTGELFF.

This sequence joins TRBV20-1 and TRBJ1-1; TRBD1 matches at 8 bases. The CDR3 spans 11 residues. Trimming at V came to 0 bases and at J to 11 bases, leaving 2 bases not matched to a gene. CDR1 and CDR2 (germline): DFQATT, SNEGSKA (reference sequence). In DNA form, the CDR3 reads TGCAGTGCTAGAGAGACAGGGGTGGCTTTCTTT. This gives the protein CSARETGVAFF.

This chain uses TRBV6-5 with TRBJ2-1; 9 bases fit TRBD2. The J segment lost 13 bases and the V segment lost 3 bases, leaving 4 bases of the junction unmatched. Germline V gene lookup returns CDR1 MNHEY and CDR2 SVGAGI. The CDR3 totals 12 residues. CDR3 amino acids: CASSYSGLAQFF. CDR3 DNA sequence: TGTGCCAGCAGTTATTCGGGACTAGCACAGTTCTTC.

The chain combines TRBV5-4 with TRBJ2-7, with 10 bases lining up with TRBD2. The V gene end was trimmed by 0 bases and the J gene end by 6 bases; junction bases not matched to a gene: 6. Germline V gene sequence: CDR1 SGHNT, CDR2 YYREEE (reference sequence). The CDR3 extends over 15 amino acids. CDR3 residues: CASSLASGGAREQYF. DNA of the CDR3: TGTGCCAGCAGCTTGGCCAGCGGGGGGGCTCGCGAGCAGTACTTC. The variable domain in full, completed from reference TRBV5-4 and TRBJ2-7, reads ETGVTQSPTHLIKTRGQQVTLRCSSQSGHNTVSWYQQALGQGPQFIFQYYREEENGRGNFPPRFSGLQFPNYSSELNVNALELDDSALYLCASSLASGGAREQYFGPGTRLTVT.

This clone was seen a handful of times. The chain carries TRBV5-1 and TRBJ2-5, with 7 bases fitting TRBD1. The J call could be wrong; TRBJ2-7 is a better fit for the DNA end. Germline CDR1 reads SGHRS; CDR2 reads YFSETQ. There are 14 residues in the CDR3. In DNA form, the CDR3 reads TGCGCCAGCACCCTAACGGGGACAGCCTACGAGCAGTACTTC. Encoded protein: CASTLTGTAYEQYF.

This clone turned up a few times. The gene calls are TRBV5-6 and TRBJ2-7, with TRBD1 identical over 9 bases. The J segment lost 2 bases and the V segment lost 2 bases, leaving 2 bases of the junction unmatched. In germline, CDR1 is SGHDT, CDR2 YYEEEE. This CDR3 spans 14 amino acids. The CDR3 region has the DNA TGTGCCAGCAGCTTAGGGACAGGGACCTACGAGCAGTACTTC. Translating it yields CASSLGTGTYEQYF.

The CDR3 DNA is TGTGCCAGCAGCGTGCACTTTCTAGCGGGGACCTCCTACGAGCAGTACTTC. It encodes CASSVHFLAGTSYEQYF. The chain employs TRBV11-2 and TRBJ2-7; 9 bases are shared with TRBD2. The CDR3 consists of 17 residues. The germline gives CDR1 SGHAT, CDR2 FQNNGV. Germline trimming cut 5 bases from V and 0 bases from J; bases unmatched to any gene: 11.

The V call is TRBV18, the J call TRBJ1-5, with 7 bases matching TRBD1. Per the germline V gene, CDR1 is KGHSH and CDR2 is LQKENI. This CDR3 is 13 amino acids long. V lost 1 base to trimming and J lost 11 bases; unmatched junction nucleotides: 5. CDR3 sequence (DNA): TGTGCCAGCTCACCACTCCCTGACAGGGCCCAGCATTTT. Protein sequence: CASSPLPDRAQHF.

The V call is TRBV6-5, the J call TRBJ2-1, with 7 nucleotides matching TRBD2. The CDR3 totals 14 residues. Trimming removed 0 bases from V and 6 bases from J; junction bases left unmatched: 2. Germline-derived CDR1 and CDR2 are MNHEY and SVGAGI. The chain's CDR3 is CASSYSSGGNEQFF. Written as DNA, the CDR3 is TGTGCCAGCAGTTACTCTTCGGGGGGCAATGAGCAGTTCTTC.

The rearrangement uses TRBV7-9 and TRBJ1-6; no reliable D call. The CDR3 contains 12 residues. The V end was cut by 3 bases, the J end by 7 bases, with 4 bases between. Germline V gene lookup returns CDR1 SEHNR and CDR2 FQNEAQ (reference sequence). CDR3 DNA sequence: TGTGCCAGCAGCTTCCCGAATTCACCCCTCCACTTT. It codes for CASSFPNSPLHF. Looking up the rest from reference TRBV7-9 and TRBJ1-6 gives the full variable domain: DTGVSQNPRHKITKRGQNVTFRCDPISEHNRLYWYRQTLGQGPEFLTYFQNEAQLEKSRLLSDRFSAERPKGSFSTLEIQRTEQGDSAMYLCASSFPNSPLHFGNGTRLTVT.